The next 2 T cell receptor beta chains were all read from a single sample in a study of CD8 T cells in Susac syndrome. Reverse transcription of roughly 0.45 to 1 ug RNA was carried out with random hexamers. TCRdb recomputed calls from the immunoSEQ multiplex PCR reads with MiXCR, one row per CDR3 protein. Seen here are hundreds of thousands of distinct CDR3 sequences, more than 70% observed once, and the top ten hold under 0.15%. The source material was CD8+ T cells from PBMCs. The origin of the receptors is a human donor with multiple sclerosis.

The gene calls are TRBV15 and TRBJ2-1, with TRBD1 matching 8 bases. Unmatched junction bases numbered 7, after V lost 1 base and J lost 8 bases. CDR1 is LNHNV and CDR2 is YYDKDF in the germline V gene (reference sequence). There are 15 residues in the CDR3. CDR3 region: CATSRVFPGGDEQFF. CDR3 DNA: TGTGCCACCAGCAGAGTCTTCCCAGGGGGCGATGAGCAGTTCTTC.

For the CDR3, the DNA is TGTGCCAGTAGTGCGGGACAGGGACCCCTCAATGAGCAGTTCTTC. Protein: CASSAGQGPLNEQFF. V and J are TRBV19 and TRBJ2-1; 9 bases agree with TRBD1. V dropped 5 bases and J dropped 6; count of bases not matched to a gene: 8. This CDR3 spans 15 amino acids. Germline V gives CDR1 LNHDA, CDR2 SQIVND (reference sequence).